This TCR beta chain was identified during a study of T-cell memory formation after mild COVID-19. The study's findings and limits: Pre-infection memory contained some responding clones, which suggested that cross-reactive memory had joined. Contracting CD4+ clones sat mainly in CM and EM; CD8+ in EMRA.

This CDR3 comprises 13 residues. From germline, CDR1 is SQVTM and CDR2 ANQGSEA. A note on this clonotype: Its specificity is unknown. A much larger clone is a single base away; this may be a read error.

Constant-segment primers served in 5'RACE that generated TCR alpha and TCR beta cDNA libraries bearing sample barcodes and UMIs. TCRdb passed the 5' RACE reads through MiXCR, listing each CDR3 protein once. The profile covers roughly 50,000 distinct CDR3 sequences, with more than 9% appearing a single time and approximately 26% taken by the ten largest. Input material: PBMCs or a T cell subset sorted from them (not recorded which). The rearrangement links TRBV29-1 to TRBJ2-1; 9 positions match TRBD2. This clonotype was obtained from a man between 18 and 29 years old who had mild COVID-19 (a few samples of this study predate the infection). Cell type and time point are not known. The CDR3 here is CGVVTSGYNEQFF. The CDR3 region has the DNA TGCGGCGTTGTGACTAGCGGCTACAATGAGCAGTTCTTC.